The table lists the clone carrying this T cell receptor (beta chain) with a count of one. A read error may account for a junction end that differs from germline. This specimen belongs to a study of blood T cell repertoires in COVID-19. Turning to the study itself: T cells, B-cell-depleted T cells, or PBMCs supplied cDNA or gDNA.

In the source study's methods: Quantification of nucleated cells was approximated via reference gene primer amplification. Generated by immunoSEQ multiplex PCR, the TCRdb table keeps only in-frame clones and is missing some. V and J calls plus clone size are reproduced from that table; the DNA served to infer D and trimming. The data hold about 210,000 clones, with about nine tenths observed a single time. Looked up from germline, CDR1 is MNHNS and CDR2 is SASEGT. CDR3 size: 14 residues. The V gene is TRBV6-1, the J gene TRBJ1-1; TRBD1 might be the D (5 bases). Sequences were obtained from peripheral blood. The receptor was isolated from a man younger than 30 with active or convalescent COVID-19. The CDR3 DNA reads as TGTGCCAGCACTGAAGTTCGGGGGTACACTGAAGCTTTCTTT. Residues: CASTEVRGYTEAFF.